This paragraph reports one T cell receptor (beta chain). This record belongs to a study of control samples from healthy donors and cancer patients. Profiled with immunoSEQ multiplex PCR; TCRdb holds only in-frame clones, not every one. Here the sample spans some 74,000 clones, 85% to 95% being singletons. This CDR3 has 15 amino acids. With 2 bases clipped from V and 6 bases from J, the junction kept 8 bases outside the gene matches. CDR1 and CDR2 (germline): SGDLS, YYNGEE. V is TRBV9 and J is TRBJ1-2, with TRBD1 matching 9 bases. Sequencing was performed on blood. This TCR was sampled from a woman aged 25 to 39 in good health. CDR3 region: CASSVPPGQGHGYTF. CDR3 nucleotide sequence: TGTGCCAGCAGCGTGCCTCCGGGACAGGGACATGGCTACACCTTC.